The sequence of this TCR beta chain was determined in a study of shared T cell receptors in the human thymus. Here immunoSEQ multiplex PCR was the method, and the copy in TCRdb shows in-frame clones only, minus some. The data contain hundreds of thousands of clones, 95% of them singletons. CDR1 is MNHEY and CDR2 is SMNVEV in the germline V gene (reference sequence). This CDR3 region has 13 residues. V lost 6 bases to trimming and J lost 2 bases; unmatched junction nucleotides: 4. This clonotype was sampled from a human donor. Sequencing was done on a sample of thymocytes. The rearrangement links TRBV27 to TRBJ2-7; TRBD1 matches at 7 bases. CDR3 loop: CASRGDRAYEQYF. The CDR3 DNA sequence: TGTGCCAGCAGAGGGGACAGAGCCTACGAGCAGTACTTC.